This entry features one T cell receptor (beta chain) sequence. These data belong to a study of blood T cell repertoires in COVID-19. Authors' analysis steps: Estimates of nucleated cell counts were drawn from the amplification of reference gene primers. Libraries were prepared by immunoSEQ multiplex PCR; TCRdb keeps only in-frame clonotypes and omits some of them. V and J calls and clone size are copied from that table; D and trimming were computed from the DNA. The table shows some 340,000 clones, with 85% to 95% occurring only once. With 5 bases clipped from V and 6 bases from J, the junction kept 6 bases outside the gene matches. The germline V gene encodes CDR1 SEHNR and CDR2 FQNEAQ (reference sequence). This CDR3 comprises 13 residues. Participant ages covered about 18 to 89 years across 20 to 25 US areas.

The sequenced sample was PBMCs or T cells enriched from blood (not recorded which). The chain combines TRBV7-9 with TRBJ1-2; 7 bases agree with TRBD1. This clonotype was sampled from a woman aged 30 to 39 who had been exposed to COVID-19. The CDR3 spells CASSATGRDGYTF. The CDR3 coding sequence is TGTGCCAGCAGCGCGACAGGGCGGGATGGCTACACCTTC. Supplemented by reference TRBV7-9 and TRBJ1-2, the full variable domain reads DTGVSQNPRHKITKRGQNVTFRCDPISEHNRLYWYRQTLGQGPEFLTYFQNEAQLEKSRLLSDRFSAERPKGSFSTLEIQRTEQGDSAMYLCASSATGRDGYTFGSGTRLTVV.